These 28 T cell receptor beta chains came from one sample sequenced in a study of post-analysis software for immune sequencing data. Each TCR beta cDNA library carried unique molecular identifiers. TCRdb processed the PCR reads anew with MiXCR; each CDR3 protein has one entry. The repertoire includes 500,000 to 600,000 distinct CDR3 sequences, about 40% of them detected once, and under 2% sits in the top ten. General study results and limits: When patients were compared with controls, a handful of TRBV segments were more frequent, TRBV5-6, TRBV5-1 and TRBV20-1 among them.

No antigen is known for these receptors. Sequencing was carried out using blood. The receptors here all came from a girl aged 10-17 years with multiple sclerosis.

The genes are TRBV10-3 and TRBJ2-3; possibly TRBD2 for D (5 bases). CDR1 and CDR2 (germline): ENHRY, SYGVKD. The germline V and J ends were trimmed by 10 bases and 4 bases, with 12 bases remaining between them. The CDR3 is 12 amino acids. DNA for the CDR3: TGTGCCACCGGACTTAACCCAGATACGCAGTATTTT. It yields the protein CATGLNPDTQYF.

The chain combines TRBV29-1 with TRBJ1-2; D gene ambiguous. The CDR3 runs 14 residues. Looked up from germline, CDR1 is SQVTM and CDR2 is ANQGSEA. Trimming pared 6 bases from V and 3 bases from J, leaving 17 bases between. The DNA for the CDR3 is TGCAGCGTAAGCGGGGATCCTGGAGACTATGGCTACACCTTC. It codes for CSVSGDPGDYGYTF.

This chain links TRBV5-6 with TRBJ1-5, with TRBD1 matching over 10 bases. The CDR3 consists of 16 residues. The germline CDR1 and CDR2 sequences are SGHDT and YYEEEE. V was clipped by 3 bases and J by 3 bases; unmatched bases: 6. CDR3 DNA: TGTGCCAGCAGCTCGCCGGGACAGGGGAACAATCAGCCCCAGCATTTT. Translated: CASSSPGQGNNQPQHF.

The chain's CDR3 is CASSSTGARPYEQYF. The CDR3 DNA reads as TGTGCCAGCAGCTCAACAGGGGCCAGACCCTACGAGCAGTACTTC. The chain joins TRBV7-9 to TRBJ2-7; 7 bases map to TRBD1. Germline CDR1 SEHNR, CDR2 FQNEAQ (reference sequence). The V gene end was trimmed by 4 bases and the J gene end by 2 bases; junction bases not matched to a gene: 8. This CDR3 contains 15 residues.

The chain combines TRBV7-9 with TRBJ2-7; tentatively, D is TRBD1 or TRBD2 (5 bases each). The germline gives CDR1 SEHNR, CDR2 FQNEAQ (reference sequence). The CDR3 length is 17 residues. The V end lost 4 bases, the J end lost 3 bases, and 22 bases lay between the germline ends. CDR3 loop: CASSSRNGARDYYEQYF. CDR3 nucleotides: TGTGCCAGCAGCTCGAGAAATGGGGCGAGGGATTACTACGAGCAGTACTTC.

The chain joins TRBV6-6 to TRBJ1-3; no clear D gene. The germline CDR1 and CDR2 sequences are MNHNY and SVGAGI (reference sequence). With 0 bases removed from V and 0 bases from J, the gap between germline ends came to 9 bases. CDR3 length: 16 amino acids. This chain's CDR3 is CASSYSTGNSGNTIYF. In nucleotides, the CDR3 is TGTGCCAGCAGTTACTCGACGGGGAACTCTGGAAACACCATATATTTT.

This chain links TRBV12-3 or TRBV12-4 with TRBJ1-2; unclear D gene. The V gene lost 3 bases and the J gene lost 5 bases, with 13 bases spanning the gap. This CDR3 contains 14 residues. The CDR3: CASSLSLVGYGYTF. DNA for the CDR3: TGTGCCAGCAGTTTGAGCCTCGTGGGATATGGCTACACCTTC.

The chain uses TRBV29-1 and TRBJ2-3, with 8 bases that match TRBD1. The CDR3 runs 13 residues. In germline, CDR1 is SQVTM, CDR2 ANQGSEA. The ends lost 7 bases at V and 0 bases at J; junction bases unmatched: 3. The CDR3 nucleotides are TGCAGCGAGACAGGGGCTAGCACAGATACGCAGTATTTT. Translated, it gives CSETGASTDTQYF.

This sequence joins TRBV5-6 and TRBJ2-1; perhaps TRBD1 as D (6 bases). The germline CDR1 and CDR2 sequences are SGHDT and YYEEEE. The CDR3 totals 12 residues. The ends were cut back, 4 bases at V and 8 bases at J, with 10 bases in the middle. For the CDR3, the DNA is TGTGCCAGCAGCAAACAGGGTTATGAGCAGTTCTTC. It encodes CASSKQGYEQFF.

The chain links TRBV7-6 to TRBJ2-3; D might be TRBD2 (5 bases). The germline V and J ends were trimmed by 5 bases and 5 bases, with 20 bases remaining between them. This CDR3 is 16 amino acids long. Germline values: CDR1 SGHVS, CDR2 FNYEAQ. CDR3 coding DNA: TGTGCCAGCAGCCCAGCAACGCGGGCAGATCGAGATACGCAGTATTTT. Encoded protein: CASSPATRADRDTQYF.

This chain links TRBV10-3 with TRBJ2-5, with 12 bases identical to TRBD2. Germline assignment: CDR1 ENHRY and CDR2 SYGVKD. With V trimmed by 4 bases and J by 2 bases, 20 bases remained unmatched. This CDR3 contains 21 residues. Here the CDR3 reads CAISVRPLAGGDPFEQETQYF. CDR3 sequence (DNA): TGTGCCATCAGTGTTCGTCCCCTAGCGGGAGGGGACCCCTTTGAGCAAGAGACCCAGTACTTC.

This rearrangement joins TRBV6-6 to TRBJ1-2; a weak D match, TRBD1 (5 bases). The CDR3 totals 15 residues. The V and J ends lost 6 bases and 7 bases respectively, with 21 bases between them. CDR1 is MNHNY and CDR2 is SVGAGI in the germline V gene (reference sequence). The CDR3, as DNA: TGTGCCAGCAGCACGACGGTTGGCAGGGTCGCTGGCTACACCTTC. Amino acid sequence: CASSTTVGRVAGYTF.

V gene TRBV10-3 combines with J gene TRBJ2-5, with D perhaps matching TRBD2 (6 bases). The V end was cut by 0 bases, the J end by 2 bases, with 10 bases between. In germline, CDR1 is ENHRY, CDR2 SYGVKD. This CDR3 is built from 15 residues. The CDR3 DNA is TGTGCCATCAGTGAGTCGACTGGGGGGCAAGAGACCCAGTACTTC. Translation: CAISESTGGQETQYF.

The chain uses TRBV3-1 and TRBJ2-4; D possibly corresponds to TRBD2 (6 bases). The J call is uncertain, as TRBJ2-5 better fits the DNA end. There are 12 residues in the CDR3. The V gene's germline CDR1 is LGHDT and CDR2 YNNKEL (reference sequence). CDR3 DNA: TGTGCCAGCAGCAACGGGCGGGGGACCCAGTACTTC. Encoded protein: CASSNGRGTQYF.

The chain employs TRBV24-1 and TRBJ2-1; D remains unclear. This CDR3 is 13 amino acids long. Trimming removed 5 bases at V and 8 bases at J, with 12 bases between. The germline V gene has CDR1 KGHDR and CDR2 SFDVKD. CDR3 DNA: TGTGCCACCAGTGCTTTCGGAATATATGAGCAGTTCTTC. As protein: CATSAFGIYEQFF.

V is TRBV7-9 and J is TRBJ2-1, with TRBD2 matching over 7 bases. V shed 6 bases, J shed 8 bases, and the junction held 10 bases outside the gene matches. This CDR3 region has 14 residues. From germline, CDR1 is SEHNR and CDR2 FQNEAQ (reference sequence). The CDR3: CASSQGLVYDEQFF. DNA for the CDR3: TGTGCCAGCAGTCAAGGACTAGTTTACGATGAGCAGTTCTTC.

This chain joins TRBV3-1 and TRBJ2-4; tentatively, D is TRBD2 (6 bases). Germline-derived CDR1 and CDR2 are LGHDT and YNNKEL (reference sequence). Between the trimmed V and J ends, which lost 0 bases and 0 bases, there was a span of 9 bases. CDR3 length equals 16 residues. CDR3 protein: CASSQDLGLAKNIQYF. Here the CDR3 DNA reads TGTGCCAGCAGCCAAGATCTGGGACTAGCCAAAAACATTCAGTACTTC.

The rearrangement uses TRBV24-1 and TRBJ2-7, with D perhaps being TRBD1 or TRBD2 (5 bases each). This CDR3 contains 16 residues. Trimming removed 3 bases from V and 0 bases from J, with 14 bases in between. Germline V gene data show CDR1 as KGHDR and CDR2 as SFDVKD. CDR3 sequence (DNA): TGTGCCACCAGTGATACCATCGGGGCCAACTCCTACGAGCAGTACTTC. Protein product: CATSDTIGANSYEQYF.

Regarding this clonotype: The germline gene is not matched at one end of the junction; a read error may be the cause. V and J are TRBV6-5 and TRBJ2-7; tentative D call: TRBD1 (6 bases). The CDR3 has 11 amino acids. Per germline, CDR1 MNHEY and CDR2 SVGAGI. The CDR3 loop is CATGNPYEQYF. DNA of the CDR3: TGCGCAACAGGGAATCCCTACGAGCAGTACTTC.

This clonotype was detected a few times. The V call is TRBV20-1, the J call TRBJ2-5, with D possibly being TRBD2 (6 bases). The DNA end is a closer match to TRBJ2-7, so the J assignment may be wrong. The CDR3 length is 12 residues. Germline assignment: CDR1 DFQATT and CDR2 SNEGSKA (reference sequence). The CDR3 is CSAIGSGAEQYF. The CDR3 DNA is TGCAGTGCTATTGGTAGCGGTGCCGAGCAGTACTTC.

This chain links TRBV2 with TRBJ2-4, with D perhaps being TRBD1 or TRBD2 (5 bases each). The CDR3 has 17 amino acids. CDR1 is SNHLY and CDR2 is FYNNEI in the germline V gene. The V gene lost 7 bases and the J gene lost 1 base, with 20 bases spanning the gap. In DNA, the CDR3 is TGTGCCAGCATGGGGGTGGGCTCACGAGGGGCCAAAAACATTCAGTACTTC. Residues: CASMGVGSRGAKNIQYF. Complete variable domain (other parts from reference TRBV2 and TRBJ2-4): EPEVTQTPSHQVTQMGQEVILRCVPISNHLYFYWYRQILGQKVEFLVSFYNNEISEKSEIFDDQFSVERPDGSNFTLKIRSTKLEDSAMYFCASMGVGSRGAKNIQYFGAGTRLSVL.

This clonotype has more than one count but fewer than ten. DNA for the CDR3: TGTGCCAGCGGCCCCGGGACAGACAACACTGAAGCTTTCTTT. Residues: CASGPGTDNTEAFF. V gene TRBV27 combines with J gene TRBJ1-1; 7 bases are a match to TRBD1. V lost 8 bases to trimming and J lost 2 bases; unmatched junction nucleotides: 8. The CDR3 is 14 amino acids. Germline assignment: CDR1 MNHEY and CDR2 SMNVEV (reference sequence).

The chain has TRBV20-1 and TRBJ2-1, with D possibly matching TRBD2 (6 bases). CDR3 length equals 12 residues. Germline CDR1 DFQATT, CDR2 SNEGSKA (reference sequence). V was cut by 2 bases and J by 8 bases, with 10 bases left in between. CDR3 sequence (DNA): TGCAGTGCTAGATCCCAGCGGGATGAGCAGTTCTTC. It codes for CSARSQRDEQFF.

This clonotype was observed at least ten times. The genes are TRBV5-1 and TRBJ1-4; D is undetermined. The CDR3 runs to 14 residues. Germline lookup yields CDR1 SGHRS and CDR2 YFSETQ. V lost 1 base and J 3 bases, leaving 7 bases between the germline ends. Here the CDR3 reads CASSLQTSNEKLFF. CDR3 in DNA: TGCGCCAGCAGCTTGCAGACCTCTAATGAAAAACTGTTTTTT. The whole variable domain, filled in from reference TRBV5-1 and TRBJ1-4, reads KAGVTQTPRYLIKTRGQQVTLSCSPISGHRSVSWYQQTPGQGLQFLFEYFSETQRNKGNFPGRFSGRQFSNSRSEMNVSTLELGDSALYLCASSLQTSNEKLFFGSGTQLSVL.

The CDR3 region is CATQAEVLGYTF. In DNA form, the CDR3 reads TGTGCCACCCAAGCGGAGGTCCTAGGCTACACCTTC. The chain combines TRBV10-3 with TRBJ1-2; no definite D call. Trimming took 10 bases from V and 8 from J, leaving 17 bases between them. Germline lookup yields CDR1 ENHRY and CDR2 SYGVKD. This CDR3 comprises 12 residues.

This clonotype was counted only a few times. The gene calls are TRBV7-8 and TRBJ2-1; 8 bases agree with TRBD2. The CDR3 is 16 amino acids. The V gene's germline CDR1 is SGHVS and CDR2 FQNEAQ. With V trimmed by 5 bases and J by 3 bases, 9 bases remained unmatched. CDR3 in amino acids: CASSPLQRGHYNEQFF. The CDR3 DNA sequence: TGTGCCAGCAGCCCACTACAGCGGGGGCACTACAATGAGCAGTTCTTC.

V usage is TRBV12-3 or TRBV12-4 and J usage is TRBJ2-1; no definite D call. The V end was cut by 6 bases, the J end by 6 bases, with 12 bases between. The CDR3 extends over 13 amino acids. The CDR3 protein is CASSSRHANEQFF. CDR3 nucleotide sequence: TGTGCCAGCAGCTCTAGACACGCCAATGAGCAGTTCTTC.

V usage is TRBV5-1 and J usage is TRBJ2-3; perhaps TRBD1 as D (7 bases). Trimming removed 1 base at V and 6 bases at J, with 15 bases between. The CDR3 is 15 amino acids. Per germline, CDR1 SGHRS and CDR2 YFSETQ. The CDR3 reads CASSLWQGGSDTQYF. CDR3 coding DNA: TGCGCCAGCAGCTTGTGGCAGGGGGGATCGGATACGCAGTATTTT.